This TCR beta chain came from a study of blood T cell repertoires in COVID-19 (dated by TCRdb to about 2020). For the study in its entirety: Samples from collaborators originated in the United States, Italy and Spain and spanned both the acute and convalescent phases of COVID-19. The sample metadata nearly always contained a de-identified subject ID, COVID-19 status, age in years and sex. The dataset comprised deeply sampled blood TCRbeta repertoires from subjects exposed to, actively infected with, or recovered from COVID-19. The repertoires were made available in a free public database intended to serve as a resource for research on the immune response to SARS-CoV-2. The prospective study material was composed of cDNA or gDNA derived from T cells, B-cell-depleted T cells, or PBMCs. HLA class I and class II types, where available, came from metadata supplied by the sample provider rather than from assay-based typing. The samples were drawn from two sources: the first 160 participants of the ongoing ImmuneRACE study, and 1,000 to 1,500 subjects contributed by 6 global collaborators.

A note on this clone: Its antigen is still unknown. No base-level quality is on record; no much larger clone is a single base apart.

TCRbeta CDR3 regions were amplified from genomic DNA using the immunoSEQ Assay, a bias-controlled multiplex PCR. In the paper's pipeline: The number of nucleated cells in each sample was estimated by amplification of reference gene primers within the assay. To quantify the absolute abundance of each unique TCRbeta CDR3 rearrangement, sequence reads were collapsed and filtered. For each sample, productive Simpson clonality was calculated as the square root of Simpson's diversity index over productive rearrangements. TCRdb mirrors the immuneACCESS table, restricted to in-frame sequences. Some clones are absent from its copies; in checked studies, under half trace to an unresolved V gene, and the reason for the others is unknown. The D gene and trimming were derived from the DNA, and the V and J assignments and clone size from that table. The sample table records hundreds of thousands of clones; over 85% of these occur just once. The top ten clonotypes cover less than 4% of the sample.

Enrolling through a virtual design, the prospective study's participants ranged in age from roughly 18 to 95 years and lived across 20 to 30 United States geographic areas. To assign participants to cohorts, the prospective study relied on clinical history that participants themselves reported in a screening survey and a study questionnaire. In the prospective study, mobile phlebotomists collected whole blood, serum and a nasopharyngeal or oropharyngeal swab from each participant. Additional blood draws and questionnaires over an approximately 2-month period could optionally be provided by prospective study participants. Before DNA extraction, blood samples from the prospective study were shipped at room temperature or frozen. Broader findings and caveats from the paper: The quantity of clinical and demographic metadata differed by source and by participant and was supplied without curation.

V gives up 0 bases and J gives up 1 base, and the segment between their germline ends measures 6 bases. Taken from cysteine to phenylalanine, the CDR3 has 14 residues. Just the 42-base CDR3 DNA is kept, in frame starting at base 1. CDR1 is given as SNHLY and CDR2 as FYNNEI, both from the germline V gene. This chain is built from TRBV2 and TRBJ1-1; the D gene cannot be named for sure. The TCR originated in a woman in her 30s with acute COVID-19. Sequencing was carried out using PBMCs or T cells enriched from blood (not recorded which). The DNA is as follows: TGTGCCAGCAGTGAAGCGTCAGAGAACACTGAAGCTTTCTTT. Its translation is CASSEASENTEAFF.